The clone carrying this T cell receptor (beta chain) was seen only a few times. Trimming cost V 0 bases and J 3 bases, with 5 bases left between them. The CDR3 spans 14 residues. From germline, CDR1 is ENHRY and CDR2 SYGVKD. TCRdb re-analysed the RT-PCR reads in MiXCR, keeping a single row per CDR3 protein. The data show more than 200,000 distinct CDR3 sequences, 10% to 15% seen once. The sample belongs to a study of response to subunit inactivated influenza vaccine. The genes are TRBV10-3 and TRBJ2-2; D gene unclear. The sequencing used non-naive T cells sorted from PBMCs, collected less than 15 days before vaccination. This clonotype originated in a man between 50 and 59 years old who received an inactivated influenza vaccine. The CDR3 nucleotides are TGTGCCATCAGTGAGTCAGGTTACACCGGGGAGCTGTTTTTT. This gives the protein CAISESGYTGELFF.